This is a list of T cell receptor beta chains from one sample in a study of blood T cell repertoires in COVID-19. Using immunoSEQ multiplex PCR, the repertoire was profiled, and TCRdb retains in-frame clones only, with some absent. The table records some 64,000 clones, about 78% of them present only once. The sequencing sample was made of peripheral blood. The receptors originated from an older man with active or convalescent COVID-19. CDR3s leave out the opening cysteine and the closing phenylalanine or tryptophan. The order of the fields is J gene, V gene, CDR3 protein.

TRBJ2-7,TRBV3-1/TRBV3-2,ASSQAGLPNLEQY
TRBJ2-1,TRBV29-1,SALTRSDQF
TRBJ1-2,TRBV30,AWRKAAGYGYT
TRBJ1-6,TRBV6-5,ASSLMTGATSPLH
TRBJ2-3,TRBV5-1,ASSLDRVADTQY
TRBJ1-5,TRBV6-5,ASSPQGFGQPQH
TRBJ1-6,TRBV6-5,ASSYSSPFNSPLH
TRBJ2-2,TRBV5-1,ASQGLAANTGELF
TRBJ1-5,TRBV6-5,ASRPVLLGQPQH
TRBJ2-3,TRBV10-3,AIMPTSGSLTDTQY
TRBJ2-3,TRBV4-2,ASSQNLGPGTLAGGQVGTDTQY
TRBJ1-2,TRBV12-3/TRBV12-4,ASSSTGAGYT
TRBJ1-2,TRBV19,ASSIRGAYGYT
TRBJ2-7,TRBV24-1,ATSSGWSSYEQY
TRBJ2-3,TRBV10-2,ASSESRGSTQY
TRBJ2-7,TRBV5-4,ASSLAQGAGEQY
TRBJ2-7,TRBV3-1/TRBV3-2,ASSHLGGAEQY
TRBJ2-1,TRBV3-1/TRBV3-2,ASSQIRRGASTYNEQF